This T cell receptor beta chain originates from a study of blood T cell repertoires in COVID-19. Study-wide context: COVID-19 samples, acute and convalescent, were from the United States, Italy and Spain. PBMCs, B-cell-depleted T cells, or T cells were the source of the cDNA or gDNA that made up the material.

This clone came up a few times. The CDR3 covers 16 residues. Germline-derived CDR1 and CDR2 are LNHDA and SQIVND (reference sequence). Unmatched junction bases numbered 11, after V lost 5 bases and J lost 2 bases. Assay used: immunoSEQ multiplex PCR; TCRdb lists only in-frame clones, some missing. Among about 440,000 clones, roughly 87% were seen once, and the ten largest hold about 0.6%. This receptor was obtained from a man younger than 30 who had recovered from COVID-19. The rearrangement uses TRBV19 and TRBJ1-1; 7 bases align to TRBD1. The sample was PBMCs or T cells enriched from blood (not recorded which). CDR3 nucleotide sequence: TGTGCCAGTAGTCCTCCGCGACAGGGACCTAACACTGAAGCTTTCTTT. Translated, it gives CASSPPRQGPNTEAFF.